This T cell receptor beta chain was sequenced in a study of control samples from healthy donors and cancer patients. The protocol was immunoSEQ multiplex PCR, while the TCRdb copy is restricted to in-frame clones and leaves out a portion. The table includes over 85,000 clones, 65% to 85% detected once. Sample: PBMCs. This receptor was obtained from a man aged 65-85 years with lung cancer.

CDR3 nucleotide sequence: TGTGCCAGCAGGGCTCGGTTTAACACCGGGGAGCTGTTTTTT. The encoded protein is CASRARFNTGELFF. The V call is TRBV9, the J call TRBJ2-2; D is undetermined. The V and J ends lost 5 bases and 2 bases respectively, with 10 bases between them. From germline, CDR1 is SGDLS and CDR2 YYNGEE. The CDR3 has 14 residues.